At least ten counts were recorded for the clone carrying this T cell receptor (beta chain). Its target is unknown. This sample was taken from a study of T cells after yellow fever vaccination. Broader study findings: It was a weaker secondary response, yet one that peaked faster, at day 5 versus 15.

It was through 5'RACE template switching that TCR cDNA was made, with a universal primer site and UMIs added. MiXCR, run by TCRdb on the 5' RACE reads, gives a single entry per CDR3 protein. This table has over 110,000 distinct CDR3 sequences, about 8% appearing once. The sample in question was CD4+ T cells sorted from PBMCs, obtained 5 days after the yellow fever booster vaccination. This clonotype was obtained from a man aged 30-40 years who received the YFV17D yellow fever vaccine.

The CDR3 region is CSVAHRLVPNNEQFF. CDR3 in DNA: TGCAGCGTTGCCCATCGACTAGTACCAAACAATGAGCAGTTCTTC. The chain has TRBV29-1 and TRBJ2-1; a possible D gene is TRBD2 (6 bases). CDR1 is SQVTM, CDR2 ANQGSEA, per germline. The CDR3 loop spans 15 amino acids. The ends were cut back, 4 bases at V and 5 bases at J, with 18 bases in the middle.